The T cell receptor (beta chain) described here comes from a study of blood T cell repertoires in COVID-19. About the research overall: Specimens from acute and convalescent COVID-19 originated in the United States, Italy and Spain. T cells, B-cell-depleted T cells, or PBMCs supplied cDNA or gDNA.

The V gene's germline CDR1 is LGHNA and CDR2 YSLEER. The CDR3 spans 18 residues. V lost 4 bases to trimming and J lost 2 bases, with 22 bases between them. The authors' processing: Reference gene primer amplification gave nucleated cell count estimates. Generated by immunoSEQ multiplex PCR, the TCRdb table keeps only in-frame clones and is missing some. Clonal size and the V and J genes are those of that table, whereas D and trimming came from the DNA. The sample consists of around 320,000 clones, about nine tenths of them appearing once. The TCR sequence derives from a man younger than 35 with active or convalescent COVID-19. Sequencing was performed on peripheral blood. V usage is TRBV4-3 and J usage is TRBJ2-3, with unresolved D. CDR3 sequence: CASSLHDWSEVDTDTQYF. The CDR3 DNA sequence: TGCGCCAGCAGCCTACATGACTGGTCCGAAGTAGACACAGATACGCAGTATTTT.